The TCR beta chain under discussion was sequenced for a study of Ad26.COV2.S vaccination and SARS-CoV-2 variants. As for the study in general: In the study, Ad26.COV2.S was injected intramuscularly once, or twice 56 days apart. Regarding the study as a whole: Substantial response breadth was reportedly seen for spike-specific CD8+ and CD4+ T cells after vaccination.

Treatment defined: around 19 received Ad26.COV2.S at low or high dose, single or two shots; about 5 received placebo; per-sample allocation not given. The investigators took samples on day 63 after the first vaccine or placebo injection. An 18-55-year-old adult in Boston served as donor. An Ad26 vector carrying the Wuhan-strain SARS-CoV-2 spike served as the vaccine. Produced via immunoSEQ multiplex PCR; TCRdb's table is partial and in-frame only. The sample shows about 350,000 clones, 88% of them seen only once. Germline V gene data show CDR1 as LNHDA and CDR2 as SQIVND (reference sequence). The CDR3 runs 14 residues. With 4 bases removed from V and 4 bases from J, the gap between germline ends came to 10 bases. In regard to this clone: Antigen specificity is unknown.

Here the sequenced sample was peripheral blood, taken in a trial of Ad26.COV2.S vaccine versus placebo. The chain employs TRBV19 and TRBJ2-2; D remains unclear. The clonotype originates from a person aged 18-65 years who received the Ad26.COV2.S COVID-19 vaccine or a placebo. The CDR3 loop is CASSRGLGTGELFF. The CDR3, as DNA: TGTGCCAGTAGTAGAGGATTGGGCACCGGGGAGCTGTTTTTT.